These 13 T cell receptor beta chains were sequenced from one sample in a study of blood T cell repertoires in COVID-19. The repertoire was sequenced with immunoSEQ multiplex PCR; TCRdb's copy has only in-frame clones and lacks some. The top ten clones hold 6.2% of a sample with some 180,000 clones, 85% of them seen once. Sample: PBMCs or T cells enriched from blood (not recorded which). Every receptor here comes from a man aged 35 to 55 who had recovered from COVID-19.

This clone was detected once. Other DNA sequences within the sample encode an identical CDR3. The chain joins TRBV27 to TRBJ1-1, with 7 bases fitting TRBD1. Germline lookup yields CDR1 MNHEY and CDR2 SMNVEV (reference sequence). V trimming: 3 bases; J trimming: 6 bases; junction bases outside the gene matches: 4. This CDR3 contains 13 residues. CDR3 amino acids: CASSFGQGAEAFF. CDR3 DNA sequence: TGTGCCAGCAGTTTTGGGCAGGGGGCTGAAGCTTTCTTT.

The chain uses TRBV5-4 and TRBJ1-1; perhaps TRBD1 as D (5 bases). This CDR3 contains 15 residues. Germline V CDR1 and CDR2: SGHNT, YYREEE (reference sequence). The V gene lost 0 bases and the J gene lost 1 base, with 10 bases spanning the gap. This chain's CDR3 is CASSLDRQRNTEAFF. The CDR3 nucleotides read TGTGCCAGCAGCTTGGACAGGCAACGGAACACTGAAGCTTTCTTT.

The V gene is TRBV7-8, the J gene TRBJ1-2; 8 bases agree with TRBD1. The junction had 15 bases not matched to a gene; V was cut back by 5 bases and J by 7 bases. Germline lookup yields CDR1 SGHVS and CDR2 FQNEAQ. This CDR3 is built from 16 residues. The CDR3: CASSPRVAGGDGGYTF. The CDR3 coding sequence is TGTGCCAGCAGCCCTAGGGTGGCAGGGGGCGATGGTGGCTACACCTTC.

This clone has just a few counts. The CDR3: CASSLTAWRLNTEAFF. The CDR3 nucleotides read TGTGCCAGCAGTTTGACCGCCTGGAGGCTGAACACTGAAGCTTTCTTT. The chain uses TRBV6-5 and TRBJ1-1; no reliable D call. V was cut by 4 bases and J by 0 bases, with 15 bases left in between. This CDR3 spans 16 amino acids. Germline V gene sequence: CDR1 MNHEY, CDR2 SVGAGI.

The genes are TRBV28 and TRBJ1-5; 7 bases align to TRBD1. Germline V CDR1 and CDR2: MDHEN, SYDVKM. This CDR3 has 14 residues. Trimming took 10 bases from V and 4 from J; bases not matched to a gene: 10. The CDR3 protein is CAISETGWNQPQHF. The CDR3 coding sequence is TGTGCCATATCTGAGACAGGGTGGAATCAGCCCCAGCATTTT.

Here the CDR3 DNA reads TGTGCCAGCAGACAGGGTCAAGAGACCCAGTACTTC. Protein sequence: CASRQGQETQYF. The chain has TRBV6-5 and TRBJ2-5; tentatively, D is TRBD1 (6 bases). Looked up from germline, CDR1 is MNHEY and CDR2 is SVGAGI. This CDR3 contains 12 residues. Deletions cut 6 bases from V and 2 bases from J, with 7 bases between.

In DNA, the CDR3 is TGTGCCAGCAGCCCCAGGGTAACCTTAACGGATGAGCAGTTCTTC. Protein product: CASSPRVTLTDEQFF. The genes are TRBV5-8 and TRBJ2-1, with D maybe TRBD1 (5 bases). The germline V and J ends were trimmed by 4 bases and 8 bases, with 19 bases remaining between them. The CDR3 covers 15 residues. Germline V lookup: CDR1 SGHTS, CDR2 YDEGEE.

This clone was seen just once. This chain links TRBV7-8 with TRBJ2-5, with TRBD2 matching 12 bases. The germline V gene has CDR1 SGHVS and CDR2 FQNEAQ. The CDR3 length is 20 residues. Trimming at V came to 0 bases and at J to 0 bases, leaving 11 bases not matched to a gene. For the CDR3, the DNA is TGTGCCAGCAGCTTAGCGGGAATGGGACTAGCGGGCTACTACCAAGAGACCCAGTACTTC. This translates into CASSLAGMGLAGYYQETQYF. Based on the CDR3 plus reference TRBV7-8 and TRBJ2-5, the full variable domain is GAGVSQSPRYKVAKRGQDVALRCDPISGHVSLFWYQQALGQGPEFLTYFQNEAQLDKSGLPSDRFFAERPEGSVSTLKIQRTQQEDSAVYLCASSLAGMGLAGYYQETQYFGPGTRLLVL.

The rearrangement uses TRBV25-1 and TRBJ2-4; TRBD1 might be the D (5 bases). The CDR3 extends over 18 amino acids. V was shortened by 3 bases and J by 2 bases, with 20 bases between the two germline ends. CDR1 is MGHDK, CDR2 SYGVNS, per germline. CDR3 sequence reads: CASSDRYLTTESKNIQYF. DNA of the CDR3: TGTGCCAGCAGTGATAGGTACCTCACGACAGAGTCCAAAAACATTCAGTACTTC.

This chain joins TRBV29-1 and TRBJ2-1; 7 bases map to TRBD2. The CDR3 extends over 13 amino acids. Looked up from germline, CDR1 is SQVTM and CDR2 is ANQGSEA. V lost 1 base and J lost 7; bases outside the gene matches: 4. The chain's CDR3 is CSVEGYGRNEQFF. In DNA form, the CDR3 reads TGCAGCGTTGAAGGGTACGGGAGGAATGAGCAGTTCTTC.

This rearrangement joins TRBV11-1 to TRBJ2-2; 11 bases are shared with TRBD1. This CDR3 region has 16 residues. Trimming removed 5 bases from V and 4 bases from J; junction bases left unmatched: 6. Germline V lookup: CDR1 SGHAT, CDR2 FQDESV (reference sequence). CDR3 sequence (DNA): TGTGCCAGCAGCCCCGGACAGGGGGCAATCACCGGGGAGCTGTTTTTT. Protein product: CASSPGQGAITGELFF.

The chain uses TRBV7-2 and TRBJ2-3, with 9 bases lining up with TRBD2. CDR1 SGHTA and CDR2 FQGNSA come from the germline V gene. V was clipped by 4 bases and J by 1 base; unmatched bases: 3. This CDR3 has 15 amino acids. The CDR3, as DNA: TGTGCCAGCAGCTCTCGGACTAGCGGCACAGATACGCAGTATTTT. It is translated as CASSSRTSGTDTQYF. Drawing the rest from reference TRBV7-2 and TRBJ2-3, the complete variable domain is GAGVSQSPSNKVTEKGKDVELRCDPISGHTALYWYRQSLGQGLEFLIYFQGNSAPDKSGLPSDRFSAERTGGSVSTLTIQRTQQEDSAVYLCASSSRTSGTDTQYFGPGTRLTVL.

V and J are TRBV7-3 and TRBJ2-3, with D unresolved. The CDR3 extends over 13 amino acids. Germline loops: CDR1 SGHTA, CDR2 FQGTGA. Between the trimmed V and J ends, which lost 5 bases and 2 bases, there was a span of 8 bases. The CDR3 DNA follows: TGTGCCAGCAGCGGCCACCACACAGATACGCAGTATTTT. Protein sequence: CASSGHHTDTQYF.